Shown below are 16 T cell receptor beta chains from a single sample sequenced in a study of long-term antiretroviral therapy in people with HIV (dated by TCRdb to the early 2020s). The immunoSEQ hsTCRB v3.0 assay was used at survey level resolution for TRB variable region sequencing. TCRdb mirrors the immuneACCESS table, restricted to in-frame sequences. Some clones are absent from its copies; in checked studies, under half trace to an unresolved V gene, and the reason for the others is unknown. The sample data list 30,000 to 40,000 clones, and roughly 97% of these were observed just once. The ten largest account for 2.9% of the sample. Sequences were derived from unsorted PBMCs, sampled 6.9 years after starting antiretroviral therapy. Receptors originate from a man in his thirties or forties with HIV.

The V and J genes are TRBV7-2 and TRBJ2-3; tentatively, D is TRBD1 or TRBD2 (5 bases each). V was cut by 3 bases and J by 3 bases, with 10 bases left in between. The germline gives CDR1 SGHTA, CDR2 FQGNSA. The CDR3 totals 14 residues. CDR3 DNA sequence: TGTGCCAGCAGCTTCCGGGACGTTACAGATACGCAGTATTTT. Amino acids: CASSFRDVTDTQYF.

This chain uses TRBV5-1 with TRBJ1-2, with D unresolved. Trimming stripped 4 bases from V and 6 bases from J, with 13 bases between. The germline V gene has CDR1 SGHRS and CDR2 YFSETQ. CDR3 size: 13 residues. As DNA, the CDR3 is TGCGCCAGCAGCCAACAAGACCTTAATGGCTACACCTTC. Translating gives CASSQQDLNGYTF.

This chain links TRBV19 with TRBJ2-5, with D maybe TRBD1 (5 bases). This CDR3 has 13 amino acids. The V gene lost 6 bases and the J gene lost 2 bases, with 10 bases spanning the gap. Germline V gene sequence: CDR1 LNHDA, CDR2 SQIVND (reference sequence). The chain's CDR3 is CASRLDSQETQYF. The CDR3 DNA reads TGTGCCAGTAGACTCGACAGTCAAGAGACCCAGTACTTC.

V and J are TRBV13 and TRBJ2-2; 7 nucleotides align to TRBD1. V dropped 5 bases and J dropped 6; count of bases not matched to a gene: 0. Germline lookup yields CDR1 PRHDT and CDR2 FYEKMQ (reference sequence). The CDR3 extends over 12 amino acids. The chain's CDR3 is CASSQGAGELFF. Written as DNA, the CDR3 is TGTGCCAGCAGCCAGGGGGCCGGGGAGCTGTTTTTT.

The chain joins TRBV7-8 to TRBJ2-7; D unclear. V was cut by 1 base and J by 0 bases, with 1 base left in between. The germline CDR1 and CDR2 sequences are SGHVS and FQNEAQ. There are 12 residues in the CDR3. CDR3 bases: TGTGCCAGCAGCTTAGTCTCCTACGAGCAGTACTTC. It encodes CASSLVSYEQYF. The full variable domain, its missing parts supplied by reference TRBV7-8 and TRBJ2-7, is GAGVSQSPRYKVAKRGQDVALRCDPISGHVSLFWYQQALGQGPEFLTYFQNEAQLDKSGLPSDRFFAERPEGSVSTLKIQRTQQEDSAVYLCASSLVSYEQYFGPGTRLTVT.

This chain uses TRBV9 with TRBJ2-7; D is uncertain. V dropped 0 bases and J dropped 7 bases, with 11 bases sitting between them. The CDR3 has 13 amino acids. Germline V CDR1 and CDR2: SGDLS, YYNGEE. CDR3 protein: CASSVEHYGEQYF. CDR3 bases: TGTGCCAGCAGCGTAGAGCACTACGGGGAGCAGTACTTC.

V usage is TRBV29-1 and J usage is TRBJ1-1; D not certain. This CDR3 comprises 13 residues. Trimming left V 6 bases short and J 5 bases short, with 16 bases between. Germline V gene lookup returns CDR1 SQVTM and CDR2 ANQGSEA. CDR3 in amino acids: CSVLLRAKTEAFF. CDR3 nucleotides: TGCAGCGTCCTACTCCGGGCCAAAACTGAAGCTTTCTTT.

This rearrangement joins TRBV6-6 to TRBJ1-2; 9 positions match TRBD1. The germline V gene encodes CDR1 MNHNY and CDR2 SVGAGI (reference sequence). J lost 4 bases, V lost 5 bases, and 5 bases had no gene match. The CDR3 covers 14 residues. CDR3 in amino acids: CASSQTGGGYGYTF. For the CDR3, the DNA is TGTGCCAGCAGTCAAACAGGGGGCGGCTATGGCTACACCTTC.

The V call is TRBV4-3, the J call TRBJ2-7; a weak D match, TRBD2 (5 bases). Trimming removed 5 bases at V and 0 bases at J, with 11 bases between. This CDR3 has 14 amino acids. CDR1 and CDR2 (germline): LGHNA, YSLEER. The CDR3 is CASSEEADSYEQYF. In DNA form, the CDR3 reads TGCGCCAGCAGCGAGGAAGCGGACTCCTACGAGCAGTACTTC.

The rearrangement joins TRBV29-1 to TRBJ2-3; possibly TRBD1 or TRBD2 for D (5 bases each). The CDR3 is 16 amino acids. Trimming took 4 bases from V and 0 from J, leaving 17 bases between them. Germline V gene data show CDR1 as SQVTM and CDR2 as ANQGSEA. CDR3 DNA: TGCAGCGTTGTCGGGACCCTAGATACTAGCACAGATACGCAGTATTTT. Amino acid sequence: CSVVGTLDTSTDTQYF.

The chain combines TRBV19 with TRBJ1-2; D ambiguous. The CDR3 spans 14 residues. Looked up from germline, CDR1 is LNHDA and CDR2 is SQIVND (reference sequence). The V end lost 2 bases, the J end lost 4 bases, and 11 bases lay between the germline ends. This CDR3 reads CASSILNSFYGYTF. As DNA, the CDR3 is TGTGCCAGTAGTATATTAAACAGTTTCTATGGCTACACCTTC.

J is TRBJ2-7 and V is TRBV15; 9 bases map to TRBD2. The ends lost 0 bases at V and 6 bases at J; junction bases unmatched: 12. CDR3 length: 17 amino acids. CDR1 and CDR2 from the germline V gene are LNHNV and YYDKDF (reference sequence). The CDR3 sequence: CATSRDRSAGGPREQYF. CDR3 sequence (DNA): TGTGCCACCAGCAGAGATCGTTCGGCGGGAGGGCCGCGCGAGCAGTACTTC.

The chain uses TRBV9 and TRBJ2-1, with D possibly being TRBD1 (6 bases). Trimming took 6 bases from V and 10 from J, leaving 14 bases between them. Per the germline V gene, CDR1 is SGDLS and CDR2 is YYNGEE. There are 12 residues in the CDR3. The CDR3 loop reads CASTSDSREQFF. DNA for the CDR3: TGTGCCAGCACCTCGGACAGCCGGGAGCAGTTCTTC.

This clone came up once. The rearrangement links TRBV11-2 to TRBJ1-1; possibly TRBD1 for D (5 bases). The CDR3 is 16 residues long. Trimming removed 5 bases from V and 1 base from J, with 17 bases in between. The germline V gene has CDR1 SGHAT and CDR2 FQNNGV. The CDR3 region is CASSPGLRVKNTEAFF. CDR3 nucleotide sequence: TGTGCCAGCAGCCCGGGCCTCAGGGTTAAGAACACTGAAGCTTTCTTT. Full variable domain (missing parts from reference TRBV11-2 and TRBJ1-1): EAGVAQSPRYKIIEKRQSVAFWCNPISGHATLYWYQQILGQGPKLLIQFQNNGVVDDSQLPKDRFSAERLKGVDSTLKIQPAKLEDSAVYLCASSPGLRVKNTEAFFGQGTRLTVV.

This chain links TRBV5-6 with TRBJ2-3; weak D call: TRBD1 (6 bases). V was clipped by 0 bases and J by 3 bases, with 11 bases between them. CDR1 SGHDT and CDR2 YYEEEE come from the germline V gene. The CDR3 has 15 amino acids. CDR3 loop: CASSLARGRTDTQYF. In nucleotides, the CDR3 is TGTGCCAGCAGCTTGGCCAGGGGAAGGACAGATACGCAGTATTTT. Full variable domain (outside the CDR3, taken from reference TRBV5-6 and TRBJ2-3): DAGVTQSPTHLIKTRGQQVTLRCSPKSGHDTVSWYQQALGQGPQFIFQYYEEEERQRGNFPDRFSGHQFPNYSSELNVNALLLGDSALYLCASSLARGRTDTQYFGPGTRLTVL.

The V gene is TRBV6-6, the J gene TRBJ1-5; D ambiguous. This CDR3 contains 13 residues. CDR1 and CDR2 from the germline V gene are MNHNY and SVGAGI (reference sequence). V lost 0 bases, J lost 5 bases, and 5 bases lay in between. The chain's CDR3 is CASSYSRDQPQHF. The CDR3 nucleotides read TGTGCCAGCAGTTACTCAAGGGATCAGCCCCAGCATTTT.